The clone carrying this TCR beta chain showed up just once. Its antigen is currently unknown. The source of the sample is a study of shared clonotypes between healthy human individuals. Germline V gene data show CDR1 as SGHRS and CDR2 as YFSETQ. V gave up 4 bases and J gave up 5 bases; unmatched junction bases: 12. The CDR3 runs 17 residues. CD4+ cell separation produced CD45RA+ naive and CD45RA-negative memory subsets. General study findings and limits: Despite large depth, sorted-subset datasets appeared incompletely sequenced.

Study processing details: Junction-only immunoSEQ data arrived without quality scores, meaning filtering differed. Clones were sequenced by immunoSEQ multiplex PCR, and TCRdb holds only the in-frame ones, with some missing. V, J and clone size reflect that table, while D and trimming were determined from the DNA. Of 900,000 to 1,200,000 clones in the sample, 78% were seen once. The receptor was isolated from a man aged 18 to 35 in good health. Some clones in this sample may be carry-over from other donors' samples. Source material: memory CD4+ T cells from PBMCs. Documented subset: CD45RA-negative fraction. This sequence joins TRBV5-1 and TRBJ2-2, with TRBD2 identical over 9 bases. Written as DNA, the CDR3 is TGCGCCAGCAGCCCGGGACTAGCATGGGAAGGAACCGGGGAGCTGTTTTTT. Amino acid sequence: CASSPGLAWEGTGELFF.